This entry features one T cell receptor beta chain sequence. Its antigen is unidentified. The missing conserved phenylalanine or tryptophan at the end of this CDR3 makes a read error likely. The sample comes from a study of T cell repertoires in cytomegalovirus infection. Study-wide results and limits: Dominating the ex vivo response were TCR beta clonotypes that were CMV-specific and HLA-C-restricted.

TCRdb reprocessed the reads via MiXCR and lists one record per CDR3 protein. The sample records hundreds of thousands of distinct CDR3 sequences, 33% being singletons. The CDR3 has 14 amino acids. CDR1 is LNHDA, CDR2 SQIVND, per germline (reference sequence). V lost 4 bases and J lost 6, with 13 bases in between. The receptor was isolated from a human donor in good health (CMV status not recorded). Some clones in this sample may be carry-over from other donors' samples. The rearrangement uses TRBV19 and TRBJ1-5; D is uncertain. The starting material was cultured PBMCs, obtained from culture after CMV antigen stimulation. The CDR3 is CASSNERLAQPQHL. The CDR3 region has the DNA TGTGCCAGTAGTAATGAGCGGCTAGCTCAGCCCCAGCATCTT.